This T cell receptor beta chain stems from a study of CD8 T cells in Susac syndrome. About 0.5 to 1 ug RNA was reverse transcribed with random hexamers. Amplification of TCR beta CDR3 was carried out by immunoSEQ multiplex PCR, which covered 54 Vbeta and 13 Jbeta segments. TCRdb independently ran MiXCR on the immunoSEQ multiplex PCR reads; one entry per CDR3 protein. The table includes around 200,000 distinct CDR3 sequences, 80% to 95% detected once. TEMRA cells were FACS-enriched, with CD8+ and CD4+ T cells isolated negatively. This CDR3 comprises 13 residues. Germline loops: CDR1 SEHNR, CDR2 FQNEAQ (reference sequence). With regard to this clonotype: Its ends do not fully match the called genes, so a read error is possible.

Material for sequencing was CD8+ T cells from PBMCs. The receptor was isolated from a human donor with multiple sclerosis. The chain recombines TRBV7-9 with TRBJ2-4; D is possibly TRBD2 (6 bases). The CDR3, as DNA: TGTGCCAGCAGCTTAGCGCGCGGGACCCCCGAGGTCTTC. This translates into CASSLARGTPEVF.